Listed below are T cell receptor beta chains from one sample, sequenced in a study of T-cell reconstitution after alpha-beta-depleted transplantation in children. TCRdb re-derived calls from the PCR reads in MiXCR, one entry per CDR3 protein. This sample carries about 78,000 distinct CDR3 sequences, 13% to 15% of them seen once, and the ten largest clones take around a quarter. The sample here was PBMCs, mostly from graft donor cells, taken 180 days after TCRalphabeta/CD19-depleted stem cell transplant. The receptors derive from a male patient aged 2-15 years who had a stem cell transplant for acute lymphoblastic leukemia, so the T cells may come from the graft donor. Both conserved end residues are part of each CDR3. The order of the fields is clone size, D gene, J gene, V gene, CDR3 protein, CDR3 DNA. The D gene is left open where the match is weak. Size values are once, few and many counts, or a class for expanded clones, and some rows have none.

>many|NA|TRBJ2-7|TRBV6-1
CASSPLGSYEQYF
TGTGCCAGCAGCCCCTTGGGCTCCTACGAGCAGTACTTC
>few|TRBD2|TRBJ2-3|TRBV3-1
CASGGVGTQYF
TGTGCCAGCGGGGGGGTTGGTACGCAGTATTTT
>NA|TRBD2|TRBJ2-5|TRBV6-4
CTSSIRTRGWKTQYF
TGTACCAGCAGTATACGGACTAGGGGCTGGAAGACCCAGTACTTC
>NA|NA|TRBJ2-7|TRBV12-3/TRBV12-4
CASSRTGRRLEQYF
TGTGCCAGCAGCCGCACGGGACGCCGTCTAGAGCAGTACTTC
>NA|TRBD1|TRBJ1-2|TRBV18
CASSPRGDSLRGYTF
TGTGCCAGCTCACCACGGGGGGACAGCCTACGAGGCTACACCTTC
>few|NA|TRBJ1-1|TRBV12-3/TRBV12-4
CASSLYMNTEAFF
TGTGCCAGCAGTCTCTACATGAACACTGAAGCTTTCTTT
>few|NA|TRBJ2-1|TRBV6-2/TRBV6-3
CASSYSFLGQFF
TGTGCCAGCAGTTATTCCTTTCTGGGGCAGTTCTTC
>few|TRBD1|TRBJ2-5|TRBV29-1
CSVATGEETQYF
TGCAGCGTCGCCACAGGGGAAGAGACCCAGTACTTC
>large|NA|TRBJ1-2|TRBV9
CASSVSGNYGYTF
TGTGCCAGCAGCGTATCCGGGAACTATGGCTACACCTTC
>NA|NA|TRBJ1-6|TRBV28
CASNPIRAFFDSPLHF
TGTGCCAGCAATCCCATTCGGGCTTTCTTTGATTCACCCCTCCACTTT
>NA|NA|TRBJ1-3|TRBV5-1
CASSSDGSSGNTIYF
TGCGCCAGCAGCTCGGACGGGAGCTCTGGAAACACCATATATTTT
>NA|TRBD2|TRBJ2-5|TRBV4-2
CASSQARGSGLAGETQYF
TGTGCCAGCAGCCAAGCTAGGGGCTCGGGACTAGCGGGAGAGACCCAGTACTTC
>few|NA|TRBJ2-7|TRBV7-8
CASSLARVLGEQYF
TGTGCCAGCAGCTTAGCGAGGGTCTTAGGCGAGCAGTACTTC
>NA|NA|TRBJ2-1|TRBV15
CATSRDGVRGVYEQFF
TGTGCCACCAGCAGAGATGGAGTCAGGGGCGTCTATGAGCAGTTCTTC
>NA|NA|TRBJ1-2|TRBV5-1
CASSFARNYGYTF
TGCGCCAGCAGCTTTGCACGTAACTATGGCTACACCTTC
>NA|NA|TRBJ2-2|TRBV20-1
CSARDFRRLWNTGELFF
TGCAGTGCTAGAGATTTTAGGCGGCTTTGGAACACCGGGGAGCTGTTTTTT
>few|NA|TRBJ2-5|TRBV5-1
CASKNGNYKETQYF
TGCGCCAGCAAGAACGGGAATTACAAAGAGACCCAGTACTTC
>NA|NA|TRBJ2-7|TRBV7-9
CASSLRRGTYEQYF
TGTGCCAGCAGCTTGAGAAGAGGGACCTACGAGCAGTACTTC
>many|TRBD1|TRBJ1-4|TRBV6-5
CASSYSDRGLEKLFF
TGTGCCAGCAGTTACTCAGACAGGGGGCTCGAAAAACTGTTTTTT
>many|NA|TRBJ2-3|TRBV10-3
CATTIEASTPSGEDTQYF
TGTGCCACCACCATCGAGGCATCAACCCCATCAGGGGAAGATACGCAGTATTTT
>NA|TRBD2|TRBJ2-5|TRBV5-1
CASSPRILAGVTYQETQYF
TGCGCCAGCAGCCCTCGGATACTAGCGGGAGTGACGTACCAAGAGACCCAGTACTTC
>few|TRBD1|TRBJ2-7|TRBV28
CASRGQGAYEQYF
TGTGCCAGCCGCGGACAGGGGGCCTACGAGCAGTACTTC
>NA|TRBD1|TRBJ2-1|TRBV20-1
CSALGARQGSWGNEQFF
TGCAGTGCGCTTGGGGCTCGACAGGGGAGTTGGGGCAATGAGCAGTTCTTC
>NA|TRBD1|TRBJ1-1|TRBV3-1
CASRSGQRNTEAFF
TGTGCCAGCAGATCGGGACAGCGGAACACTGAAGCTTTCTTT
>many|NA|TRBJ1-2|TRBV10-3
CVIREGGKDGYTF
TGTGTCATCAGAGAAGGGGGAAAGGATGGCTACACCTTC
>NA|TRBD1|TRBJ2-3|TRBV25-1
CASSEYLTGFGTSPGTDTQYF
TGTGCCAGCAGTGAATATCTGACAGGGTTCGGGACGTCGCCTGGCACAGATACGCAGTATTTT
>NA|TRBD1|TRBJ1-1|TRBV9
CASSPRQGRTEAFF
TGTGCCAGCAGCCCCCGACAGGGGAGGACTGAAGCTTTCTTT
>few|NA|TRBJ1-5|TRBV5-1
CASSFYPGRTNQPQHF
TGCGCCAGCAGCTTTTATCCTGGGAGAACTAATCAGCCCCAGCATTTT
>NA|TRBD1|TRBJ2-7|TRBV9
CASSASGQKGREQYF
TGTGCCAGCAGCGCATCGGGACAGAAAGGAAGGGAGCAGTACTTC
>few|NA|TRBJ1-1|TRBV28
CASSLTRVGAFF
TGTGCCAGCAGTTTAACCAGGGTTGGAGCTTTCTTT
>few|NA|TRBJ2-1|TRBV4-3
CASSQGVRDNEQFF
TGCGCCAGCAGCCAAGGTGTCAGAGACAATGAGCAGTTCTTC
>few|NA|TRBJ1-2|TRBV20-1
CSARERAGASFYGYTF
TGCAGTGCTAGAGAAAGGGCAGGGGCCTCCTTTTATGGCTACACCTTC
>many|NA|TRBJ2-5|TRBV6-2/TRBV6-3
CASFAMKARMQETQYF
TGTGCCAGCTTCGCTATGAAGGCACGGATGCAAGAGACCCAGTACTTC
>NA|NA|TRBJ1-4|TRBV7-9
CASSTSRGYRRNEKLFF
TGTGCCAGCAGCACCTCCCGGGGGTACAGGAGGAATGAAAAACTGTTTTTT
>few|NA|TRBJ1-5|TRBV20-1
CSATDRSQPQHF
TGCAGTGCGACAGACAGAAGCCAGCCCCAGCATTTT
>NA|TRBD1|TRBJ1-6|TRBV3-1
CASSQTRTGHSPLHF
TGTGCCAGCAGCCAAACACGGACAGGGCATTCACCCCTCCACTTT
>few|TRBD2|TRBJ2-2|TRBV5-6
CASSMVVAGNTGELFF
TGTGCCAGCAGCATGGTGGTAGCGGGGAACACCGGGGAGCTGTTTTTT
>NA|NA|TRBJ2-7|TRBV20-1
CSARSRLYYEQYF
TGCAGTGCTAGATCCCGACTCTACTACGAGCAGTACTTC
>NA|TRBD2|TRBJ2-2|TRBV27
CASGYPYGLAIGELFF
TGTGCCAGCGGCTATCCTTACGGACTAGCTATCGGGGAGCTGTTTTTT
>few|NA|TRBJ1-5|TRBV7-6
CASSLAGPPSNQPQHF
TGTGCCAGCAGCTTAGCGGGCCCACCTTCCAATCAGCCCCAGCATTTT
>NA|TRBD1|TRBJ2-4|TRBV29-1
CSVVDRGNIQYF
TGCAGCGTTGTCGACAGGGGAAACATTCAGTACTTC
>NA|NA|TRBJ2-5|TRBV9
CASSVQSRGETQYF
TGTGCCAGCAGCGTGCAATCGAGAGGGGAGACCCAGTACTTC
>once|NA|TRBJ1-3|TRBV6-5
CASSYGTRRSGNTIYF
TGTGCCAGCAGTTACGGGACCCGGCGGTCTGGAAACACCATATATTTT
>NA|TRBD2|TRBJ2-5|TRBV20-1
CSANGLAGAQETQYF
TGCAGTGCTAATGGCCTAGCGGGGGCCCAAGAGACCCAGTACTTC
>few|NA|TRBJ2-7|TRBV30
CAWSSGFPYEQYF
TGTGCCTGGAGTAGCGGTTTTCCCTACGAGCAGTACTTC
>few|TRBD1|TRBJ2-1|TRBV9
CASSAVDRGGNEQFF
TGTGCCAGCAGCGCCGTGGACAGGGGAGGCAATGAGCAGTTCTTC
>NA|NA|TRBJ1-5|TRBV20-1
CSASGTYNQPQHF
TGCAGTGCTTCCGGGACATACAATCAGCCCCAGCATTTT
>NA|NA|TRBJ2-2|TRBV7-8
CASRDSGPSKSGELFF
TGTGCCAGCAGGGATTCAGGTCCGTCAAAGTCCGGGGAGCTGTTTTTT
>NA|NA|TRBJ1-1|TRBV20-1
CSAQGIYMNTEAFF
TGCAGTGCTCAGGGGATATACATGAACACTGAAGCTTTCTTT
>few|NA|TRBJ2-5|TRBV20-1
CSAGWGASRETQYF
TGCAGTGCTGGCTGGGGGGCTTCTAGGGAGACCCAGTACTTC
>NA|NA|TRBJ2-7|TRBV20-1
CSAREYRWAYEQYF
TGCAGTGCTAGAGAATACAGGTGGGCATACGAGCAGTACTTC
>NA|TRBD2|TRBJ2-1|TRBV20-1
CSAPGTSGRPGNEQFF
TGCAGTGCTCCGGGGACTAGCGGGAGGCCGGGGAATGAGCAGTTCTTC
>many|NA|TRBJ1-1|TRBV10-3
CAIKTNTEAFF
TGTGCCATCAAAACTAACACTGAAGCTTTCTTT
>few|NA|TRBJ1-2|TRBV5-1
CASSSSGTWHYGYTF
TGCGCCAGCAGCTCCTCCGGGACTTGGCATTATGGCTACACCTTC
>few|NA|TRBJ2-3|TRBV6-6
CASSPTVVQYF
TGTGCCAGCAGTCCGACGGTGGTGCAGTATTTT